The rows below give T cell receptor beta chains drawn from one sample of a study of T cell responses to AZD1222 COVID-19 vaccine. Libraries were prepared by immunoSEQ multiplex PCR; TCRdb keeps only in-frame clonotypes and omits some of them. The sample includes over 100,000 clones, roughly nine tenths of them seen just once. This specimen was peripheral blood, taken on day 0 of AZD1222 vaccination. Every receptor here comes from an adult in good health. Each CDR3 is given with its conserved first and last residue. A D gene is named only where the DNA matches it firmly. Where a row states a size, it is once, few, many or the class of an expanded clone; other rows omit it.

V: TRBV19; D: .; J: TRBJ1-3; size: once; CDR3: CASTKAGKAGNTIYF; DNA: TGTGCCAGTACCAAAGCGGGGAAGGCTGGAAACACCATATATTTT
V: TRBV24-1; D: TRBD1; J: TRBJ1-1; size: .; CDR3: CATSGRTGVLGNTEAFF; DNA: TGTGCCACCAGTGGACGGACAGGGGTCCTAGGGAACACTGAAGCTTTCTTT
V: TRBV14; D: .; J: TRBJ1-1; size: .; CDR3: CASSLQLNTEAFF; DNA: TGTGCCAGCAGCTTACAGTTGAACACTGAAGCTTTCTTT
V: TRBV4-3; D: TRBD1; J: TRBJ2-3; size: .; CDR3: CASSQPGTGGRNTQYF; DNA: TGCGCCAGCAGCCAACCCGGGACAGGGGGCCGGAATACGCAGTATTTT
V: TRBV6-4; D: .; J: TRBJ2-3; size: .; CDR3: CASSVEGADTQYF; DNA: TGTGCCAGCAGTGTTGAGGGAGCAGATACGCAGTATTTT
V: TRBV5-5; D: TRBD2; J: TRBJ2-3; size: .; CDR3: CASRLRGSGDAFTDTQYF; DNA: TGTGCCAGCAGACTTAGGGGTAGCGGGGACGCCTTCACAGATACGCAGTATTTT
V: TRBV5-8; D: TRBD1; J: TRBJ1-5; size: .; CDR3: CASSLGQGGTQPQHF; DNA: TGTGCCAGCAGCCTCGGACAGGGAGGTACTCAGCCCCAGCATTTT
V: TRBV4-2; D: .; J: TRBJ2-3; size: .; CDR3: CASSQDLWDSTDTQYF; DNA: TGTGCCAGCAGCCAAGATTTGTGGGACAGCACAGATACGCAGTATTTT
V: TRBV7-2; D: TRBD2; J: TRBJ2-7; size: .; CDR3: CASRTTSGGGGDEQYF; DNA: TGTGCCAGCAGGACAACTAGCGGGGGGGGAGGCGACGAGCAGTACTTC
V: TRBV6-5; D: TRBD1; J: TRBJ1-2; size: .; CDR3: CASSYSTAGGYGYTF; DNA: TGTGCCAGCAGTTACTCGACCGCAGGGGGTTATGGCTACACCTTC
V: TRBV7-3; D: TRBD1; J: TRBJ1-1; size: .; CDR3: CASSSQGANTEAFF; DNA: TGTGCCAGCAGCTCACAGGGGGCGAACACTGAAGCTTTCTTT
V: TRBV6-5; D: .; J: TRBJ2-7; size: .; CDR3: CASSLVGARSYEQYF; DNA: TGTGCCAGCAGCCTTGTCGGGGCACGCTCCTACGAGCAGTACTTC
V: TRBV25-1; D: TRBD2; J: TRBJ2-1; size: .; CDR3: CASSGVSGSENNEQFF; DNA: TGTGCCAGCAGTGGGGTTAGCGGGAGTGAAAACAATGAGCAGTTCTTC
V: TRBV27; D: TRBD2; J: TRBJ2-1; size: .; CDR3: CASSGPSGLAGVYEQFF; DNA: TGTGCCAGCAGCGGACCCTCAGGACTAGCGGGAGTATATGAGCAGTTCTTC
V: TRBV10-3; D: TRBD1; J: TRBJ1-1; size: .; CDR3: CASTGTGETEAFF; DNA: TGTGCCTCCACCGGGACAGGGGAAACTGAAGCTTTCTTT
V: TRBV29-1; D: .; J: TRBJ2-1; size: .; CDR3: CSVVPPNRYNEQFF; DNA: TGCAGCGTTGTACCCCCCAACAGGTACAATGAGCAGTTCTTC
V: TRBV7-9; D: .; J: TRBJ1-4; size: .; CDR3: CASNSGPVREKLFF; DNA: TGTGCCAGCAACTCCGGTCCGGTTCGGGAAAAACTGTTTTTT